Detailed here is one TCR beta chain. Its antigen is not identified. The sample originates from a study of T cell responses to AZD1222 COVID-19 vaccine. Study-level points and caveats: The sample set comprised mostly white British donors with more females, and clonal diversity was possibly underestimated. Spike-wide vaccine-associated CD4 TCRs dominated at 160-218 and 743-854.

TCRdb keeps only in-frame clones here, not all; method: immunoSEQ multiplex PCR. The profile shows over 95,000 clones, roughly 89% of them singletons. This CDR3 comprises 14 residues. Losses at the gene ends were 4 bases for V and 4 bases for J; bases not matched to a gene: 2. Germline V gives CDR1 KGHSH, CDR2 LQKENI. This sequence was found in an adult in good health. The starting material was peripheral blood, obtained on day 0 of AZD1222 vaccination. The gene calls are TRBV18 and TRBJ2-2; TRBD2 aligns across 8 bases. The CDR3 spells CASSRREGTGELFF. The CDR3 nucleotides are TGTGCCAGCTCACGTCGGGAGGGCACCGGGGAGCTGTTTTTT.